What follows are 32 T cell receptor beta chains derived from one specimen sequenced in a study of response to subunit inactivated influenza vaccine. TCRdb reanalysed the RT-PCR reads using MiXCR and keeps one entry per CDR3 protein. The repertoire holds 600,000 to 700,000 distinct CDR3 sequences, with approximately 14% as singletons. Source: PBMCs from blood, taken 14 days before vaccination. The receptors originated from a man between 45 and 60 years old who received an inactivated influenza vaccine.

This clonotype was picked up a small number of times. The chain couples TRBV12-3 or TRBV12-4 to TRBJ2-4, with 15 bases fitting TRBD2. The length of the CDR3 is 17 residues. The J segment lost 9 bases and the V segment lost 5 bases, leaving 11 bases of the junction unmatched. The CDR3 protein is CASSAPGLAGGGGIQYF. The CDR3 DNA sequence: TGTGCCAGCAGTGCTCCCGGACTAGCGGGAGGGGGGGGCATTCAGTACTTC.

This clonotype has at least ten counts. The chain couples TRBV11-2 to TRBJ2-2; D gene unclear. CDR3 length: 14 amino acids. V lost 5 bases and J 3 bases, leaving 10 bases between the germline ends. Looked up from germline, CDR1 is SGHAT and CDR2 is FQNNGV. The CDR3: CASSPRQDTGELFF. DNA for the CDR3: TGTGCCAGCAGCCCACGACAAGACACCGGGGAGCTGTTTTTT.

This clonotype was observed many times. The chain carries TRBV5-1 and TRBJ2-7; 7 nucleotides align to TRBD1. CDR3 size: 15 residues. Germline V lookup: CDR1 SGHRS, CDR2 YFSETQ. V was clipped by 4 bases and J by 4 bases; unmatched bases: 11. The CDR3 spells CASSAGQERSYEQYF. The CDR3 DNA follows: TGCGCCAGCAGCGCCGGACAGGAGAGGTCTTACGAGCAGTACTTC.

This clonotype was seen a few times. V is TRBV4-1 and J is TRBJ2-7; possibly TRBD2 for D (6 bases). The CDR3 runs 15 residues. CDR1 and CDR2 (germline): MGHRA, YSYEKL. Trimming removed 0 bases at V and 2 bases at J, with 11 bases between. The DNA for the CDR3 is TGCGCCAGCAGCCAAGATGAGGGGAGGACCTACGAGCAGTACTTC. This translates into CASSQDEGRTYEQYF.

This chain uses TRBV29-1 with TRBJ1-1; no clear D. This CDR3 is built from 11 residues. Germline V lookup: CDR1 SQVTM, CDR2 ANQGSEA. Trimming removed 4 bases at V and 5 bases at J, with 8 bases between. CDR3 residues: CSVGLATEAFF. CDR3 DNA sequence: TGCAGCGTTGGGCTGGCGACTGAAGCTTTCTTT.

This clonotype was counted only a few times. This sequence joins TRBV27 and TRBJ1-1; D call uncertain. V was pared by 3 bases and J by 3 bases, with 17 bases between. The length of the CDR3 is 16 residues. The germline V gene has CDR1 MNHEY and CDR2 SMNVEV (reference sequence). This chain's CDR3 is CASSFVRFGPDTEAFF. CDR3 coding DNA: TGTGCCAGCAGTTTTGTAAGGTTTGGTCCGGACACTGAAGCTTTCTTT.

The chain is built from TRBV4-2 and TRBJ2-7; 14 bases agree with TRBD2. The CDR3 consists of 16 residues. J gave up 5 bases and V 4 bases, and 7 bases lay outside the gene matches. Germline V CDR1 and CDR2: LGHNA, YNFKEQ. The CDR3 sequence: CASSRLGLAGADEQYF. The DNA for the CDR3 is TGTGCCAGCAGCCGATTGGGACTAGCGGGAGCTGACGAGCAGTACTTC.

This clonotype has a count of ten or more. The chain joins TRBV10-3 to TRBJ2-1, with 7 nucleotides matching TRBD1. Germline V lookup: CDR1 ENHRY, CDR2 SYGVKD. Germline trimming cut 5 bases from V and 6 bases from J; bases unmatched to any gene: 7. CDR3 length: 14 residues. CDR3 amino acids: CAISRQGLGNEQFF. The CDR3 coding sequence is TGTGCCATCAGTCGACAGGGTCTGGGCAATGAGCAGTTCTTC.

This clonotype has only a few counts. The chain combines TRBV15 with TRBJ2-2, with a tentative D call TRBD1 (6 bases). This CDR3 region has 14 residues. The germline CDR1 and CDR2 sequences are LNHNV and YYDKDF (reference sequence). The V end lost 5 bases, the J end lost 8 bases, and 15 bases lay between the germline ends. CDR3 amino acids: CATSLRTERGELFF. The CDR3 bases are TGTGCCACCAGCCTAAGGACAGAGAGAGGGGAGCTGTTTTTT.

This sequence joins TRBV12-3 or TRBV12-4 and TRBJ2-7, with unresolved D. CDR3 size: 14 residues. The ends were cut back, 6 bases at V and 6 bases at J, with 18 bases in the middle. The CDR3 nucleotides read TGTGCCAGCAGCCTCGACCTTGGCATTCGCGAGCAGTACTTC. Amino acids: CASSLDLGIREQYF.

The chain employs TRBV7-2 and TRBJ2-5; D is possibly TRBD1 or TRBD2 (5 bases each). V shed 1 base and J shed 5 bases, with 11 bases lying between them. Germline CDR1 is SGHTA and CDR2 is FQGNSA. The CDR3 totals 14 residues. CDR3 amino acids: CASSLEPGRETQYF. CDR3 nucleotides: TGTGCCAGCAGCTTAGAGCCGGGACGGGAGACCCAGTACTTC.

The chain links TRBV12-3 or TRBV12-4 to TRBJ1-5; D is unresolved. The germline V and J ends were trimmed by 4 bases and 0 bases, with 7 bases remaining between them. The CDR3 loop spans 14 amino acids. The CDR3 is CASSSTASNQPQHF. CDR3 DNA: TGTGCCAGCAGTTCGACGGCTAGCAATCAGCCCCAGCATTTT.

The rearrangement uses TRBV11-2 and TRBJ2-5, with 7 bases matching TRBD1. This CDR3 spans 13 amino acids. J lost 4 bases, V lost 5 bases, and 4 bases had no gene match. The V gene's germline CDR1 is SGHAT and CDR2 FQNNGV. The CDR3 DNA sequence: TGTGCCAGCAGCCGACACAGGGGAGAGACCCAGTACTTC. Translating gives CASSRHRGETQYF.

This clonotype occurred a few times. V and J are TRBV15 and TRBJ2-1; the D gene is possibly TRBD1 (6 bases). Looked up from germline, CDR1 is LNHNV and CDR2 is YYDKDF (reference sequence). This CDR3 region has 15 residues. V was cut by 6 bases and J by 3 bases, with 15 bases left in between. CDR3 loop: CATRGGGHLYNEQFF. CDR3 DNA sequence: TGTGCCACCAGAGGTGGGGGACACCTCTACAATGAGCAGTTCTTC.

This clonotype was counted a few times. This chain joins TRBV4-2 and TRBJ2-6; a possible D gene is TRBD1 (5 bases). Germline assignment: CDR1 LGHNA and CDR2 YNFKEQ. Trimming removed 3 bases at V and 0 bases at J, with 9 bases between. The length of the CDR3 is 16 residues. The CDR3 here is CASSHPTGSGANVLTF. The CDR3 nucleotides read TGTGCCAGCAGCCACCCTACAGGCTCTGGGGCCAACGTCCTGACTTTC.

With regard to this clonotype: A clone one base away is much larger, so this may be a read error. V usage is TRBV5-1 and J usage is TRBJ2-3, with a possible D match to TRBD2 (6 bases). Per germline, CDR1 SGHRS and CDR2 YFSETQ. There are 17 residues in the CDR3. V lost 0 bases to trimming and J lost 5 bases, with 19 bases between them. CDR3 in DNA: TGCGCCAGCAGCTTGGCCCTACTGGGGAGGCCACAAGATACGCAGTATTTT. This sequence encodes CASSLALLGRPQDTQYF.

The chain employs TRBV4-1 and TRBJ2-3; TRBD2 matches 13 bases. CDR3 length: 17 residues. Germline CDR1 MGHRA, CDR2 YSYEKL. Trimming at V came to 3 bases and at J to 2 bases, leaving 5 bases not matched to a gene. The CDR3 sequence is CASSQGLAGTNTDTQYF. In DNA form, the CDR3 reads TGCGCCAGCAGCCAGGGACTAGCGGGGACTAACACAGATACGCAGTATTTT.

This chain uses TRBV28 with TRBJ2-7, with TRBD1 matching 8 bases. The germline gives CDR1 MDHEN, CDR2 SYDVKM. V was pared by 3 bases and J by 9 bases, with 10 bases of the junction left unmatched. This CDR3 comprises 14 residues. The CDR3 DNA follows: TGTGCCAGCAGTTTTCCGGCAGGGGGCGCGGTGCAGTACTTC. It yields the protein CASSFPAGGAVQYF.

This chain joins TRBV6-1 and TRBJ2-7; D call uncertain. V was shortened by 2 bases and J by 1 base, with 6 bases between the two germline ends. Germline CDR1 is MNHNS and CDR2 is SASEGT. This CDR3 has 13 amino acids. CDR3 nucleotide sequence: TGTGCCAGCAGTGAAAGGGAATCCTACGAGCAGTACTTC. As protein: CASSERESYEQYF.

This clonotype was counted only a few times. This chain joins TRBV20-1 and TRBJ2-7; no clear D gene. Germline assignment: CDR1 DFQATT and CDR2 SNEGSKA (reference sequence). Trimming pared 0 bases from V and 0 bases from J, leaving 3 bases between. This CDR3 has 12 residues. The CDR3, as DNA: TGCAGTGCTAGAGACAACTCCTACGAGCAGTACTTC. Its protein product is CSARDNSYEQYF.

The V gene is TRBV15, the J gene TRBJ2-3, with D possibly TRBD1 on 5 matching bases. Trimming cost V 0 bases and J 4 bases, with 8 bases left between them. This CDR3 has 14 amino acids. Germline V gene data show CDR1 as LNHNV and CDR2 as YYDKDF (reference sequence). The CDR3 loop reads CATSRDLGPDTQYF. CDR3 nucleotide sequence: TGTGCCACCAGCAGAGATCTGGGGCCAGATACGCAGTATTTT.

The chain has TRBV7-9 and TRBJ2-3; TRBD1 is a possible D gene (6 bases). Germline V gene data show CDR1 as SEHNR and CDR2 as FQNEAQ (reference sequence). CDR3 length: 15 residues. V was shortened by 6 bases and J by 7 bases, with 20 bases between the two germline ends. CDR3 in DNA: TGTGCCAGCAGATCGCAGGGGTCCTCCGTGAATACGCAGTATTTT. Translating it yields CASRSQGSSVNTQYF. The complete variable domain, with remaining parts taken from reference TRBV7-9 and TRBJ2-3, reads DTGVSQNPRHKITKRGQNVTFRCDPISEHNRLYWYRQTLGQGPEFLTYFQNEAQLEKSRLLSDRFSAERPKGSFSTLEIQRTEQGDSAMYLCASRSQGSSVNTQYFGPGTRLTVL.

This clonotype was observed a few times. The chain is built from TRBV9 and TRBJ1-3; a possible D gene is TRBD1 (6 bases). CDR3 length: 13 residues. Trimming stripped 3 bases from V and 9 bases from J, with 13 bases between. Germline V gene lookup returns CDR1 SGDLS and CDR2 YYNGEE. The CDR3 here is CASSDRQEGTIYF. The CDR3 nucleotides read TGTGCCAGCAGCGATAGACAGGAAGGCACCATATATTTT. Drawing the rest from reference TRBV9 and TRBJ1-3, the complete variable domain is DSGVTQTPKHLITATGQRVTLRCSPRSGDLSVYWYQQSLDQGLQFLIQYYNGEERAKGNILERFSAQQFPDLHSELNLSSLELGDSALYFCASSDRQEGTIYFGEGSWLTVV.

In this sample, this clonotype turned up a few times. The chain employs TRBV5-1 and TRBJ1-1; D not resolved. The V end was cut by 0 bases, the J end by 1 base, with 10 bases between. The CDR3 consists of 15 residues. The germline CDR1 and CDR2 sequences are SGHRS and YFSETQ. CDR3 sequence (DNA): TGCGCCAGCAGCTTGGGGTTCCGGGAGAACACTGAAGCTTTCTTT. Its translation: CASSLGFRENTEAFF.

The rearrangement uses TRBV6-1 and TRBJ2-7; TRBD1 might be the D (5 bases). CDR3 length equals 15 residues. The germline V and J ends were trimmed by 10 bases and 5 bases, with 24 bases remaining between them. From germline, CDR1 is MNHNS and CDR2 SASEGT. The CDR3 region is CATRPRQGEGNEQYF. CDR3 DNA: TGTGCCACCCGGCCTCGGCAGGGCGAAGGAAACGAGCAGTACTTC.

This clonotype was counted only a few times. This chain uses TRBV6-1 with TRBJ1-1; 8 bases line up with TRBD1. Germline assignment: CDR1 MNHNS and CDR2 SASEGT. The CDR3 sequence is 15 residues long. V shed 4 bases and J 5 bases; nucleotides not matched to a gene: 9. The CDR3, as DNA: TGTGCCAGCAGTGCCCGGACAGGGCCGGGGACTGAAGCTTTCTTT. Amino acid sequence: CASSARTGPGTEAFF.

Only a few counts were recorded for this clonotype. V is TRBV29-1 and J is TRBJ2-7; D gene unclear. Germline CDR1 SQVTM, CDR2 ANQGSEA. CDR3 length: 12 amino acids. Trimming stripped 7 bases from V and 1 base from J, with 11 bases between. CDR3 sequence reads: CSALTESYEQYF. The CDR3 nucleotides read TGCAGCGCCCTGACGGAATCCTACGAGCAGTACTTC.

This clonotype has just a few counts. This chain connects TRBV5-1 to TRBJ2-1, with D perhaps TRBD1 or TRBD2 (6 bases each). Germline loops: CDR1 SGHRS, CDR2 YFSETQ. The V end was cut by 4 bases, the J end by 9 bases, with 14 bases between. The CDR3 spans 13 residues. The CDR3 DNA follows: TGCGCCAGCAGCCCCGGAGGGGGAGGTGAGCAGTTCTTC. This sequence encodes CASSPGGGGEQFF. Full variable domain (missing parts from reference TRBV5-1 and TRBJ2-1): KAGVTQTPRYLIKTRGQQVTLSCSPISGHRSVSWYQQTPGQGLQFLFEYFSETQRNKGNFPGRFSGRQFSNSRSEMNVSTLELGDSALYLCASSPGGGGEQFFGPGTRLTVL.

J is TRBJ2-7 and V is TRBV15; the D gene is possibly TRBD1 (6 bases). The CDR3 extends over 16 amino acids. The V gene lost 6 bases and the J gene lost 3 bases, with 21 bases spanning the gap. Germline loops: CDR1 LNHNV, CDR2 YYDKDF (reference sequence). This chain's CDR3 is CATSPVGQGSIYEQYF. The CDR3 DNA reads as TGTGCCACCAGTCCAGTCGGGCAGGGGTCAATCTACGAGCAGTACTTC.

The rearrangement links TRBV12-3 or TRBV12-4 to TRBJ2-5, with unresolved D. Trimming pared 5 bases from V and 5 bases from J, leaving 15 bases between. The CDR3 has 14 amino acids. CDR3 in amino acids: CASSLINRAETQYF. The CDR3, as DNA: TGTGCCAGCAGTCTGATAAATAGGGCGGAGACCCAGTACTTC.

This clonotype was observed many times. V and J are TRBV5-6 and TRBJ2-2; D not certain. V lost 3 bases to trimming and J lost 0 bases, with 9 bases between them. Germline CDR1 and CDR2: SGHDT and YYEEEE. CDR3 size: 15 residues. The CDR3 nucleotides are TGTGCCAGCAGCTGGTTTGCCGCGAACACCGGGGAGCTGTTTTTT. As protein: CASSWFAANTGELFF.

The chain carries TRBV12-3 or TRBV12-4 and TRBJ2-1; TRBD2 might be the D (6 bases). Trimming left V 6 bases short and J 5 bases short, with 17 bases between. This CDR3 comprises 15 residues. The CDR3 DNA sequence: TGTGCCAGCAGGTCGGGACTCCTCATTAACAATGAGCAGTTCTTC. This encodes CASRSGLLINNEQFF.